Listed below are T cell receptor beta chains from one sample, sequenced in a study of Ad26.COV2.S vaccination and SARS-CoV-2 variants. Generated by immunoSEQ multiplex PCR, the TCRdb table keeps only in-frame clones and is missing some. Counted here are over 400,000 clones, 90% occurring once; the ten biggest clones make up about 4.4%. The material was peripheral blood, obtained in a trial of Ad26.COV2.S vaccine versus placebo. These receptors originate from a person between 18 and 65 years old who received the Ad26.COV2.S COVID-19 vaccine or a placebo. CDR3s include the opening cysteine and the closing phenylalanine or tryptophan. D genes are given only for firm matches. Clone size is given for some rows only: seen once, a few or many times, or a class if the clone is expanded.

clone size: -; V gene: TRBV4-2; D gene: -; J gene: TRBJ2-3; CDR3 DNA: TGTGCCAGCAGCCCCCCGGGGGGCACGAGTACAGATACGCAGTATTTT; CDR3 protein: CASSPPGGTSTDTQYF
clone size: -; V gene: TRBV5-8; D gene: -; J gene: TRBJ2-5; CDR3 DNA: TGTGCCAGCAGTGAACCGGGTCGTCAAGAGACCCAGTACTTC; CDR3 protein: CASSEPGRQETQYF
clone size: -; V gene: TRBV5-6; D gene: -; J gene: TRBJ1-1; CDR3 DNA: TGTGCCAGCAGCTCAGGGTTCGGGACACTGAACACTGAAGCTTTCTTT; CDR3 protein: CASSSGFGTLNTEAFF
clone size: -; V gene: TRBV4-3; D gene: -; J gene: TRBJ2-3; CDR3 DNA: TGCGCCAGCAGCCAAGACGTCCTCGGGAGCGCAGATACGCAGTATTTT; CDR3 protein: CASSQDVLGSADTQYF
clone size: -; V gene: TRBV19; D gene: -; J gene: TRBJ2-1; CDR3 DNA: TGTGCCAGTAGTAGGAGGGGAGATAACAATGAGCAGTTCTTC; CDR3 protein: CASSRRGDNNEQFF
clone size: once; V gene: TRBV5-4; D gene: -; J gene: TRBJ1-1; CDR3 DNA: TGTGCCAGCAGCTTGTGGGATGGCACTGAAGCTTTCTTT; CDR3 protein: CASSLWDGTEAFF
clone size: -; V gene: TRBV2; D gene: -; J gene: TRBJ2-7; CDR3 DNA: TGTGCCAGCAGTGAAGCGTTGCGGACTCCCAGCTTC; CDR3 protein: CASSEALRTPSF
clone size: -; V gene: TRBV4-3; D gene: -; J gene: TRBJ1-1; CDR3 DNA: TGCGCCAGCAGCCAAGATATAGAGGGGGGTTCGAACACTGAAGCTTTCTTT; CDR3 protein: CASSQDIEGGSNTEAFF
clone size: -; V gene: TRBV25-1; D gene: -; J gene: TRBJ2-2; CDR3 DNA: TGTGCCAGCAGTGAACTGGTCACCGGGGAGCTGTTTTTT; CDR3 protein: CASSELVTGELFF
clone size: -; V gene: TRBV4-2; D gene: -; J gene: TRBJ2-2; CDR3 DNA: TGTGCCAGCAGCCAAGTGGGGGGCCCGGACACCGGGGAGCTGTTTTTT; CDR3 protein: CASSQVGGPDTGELFF
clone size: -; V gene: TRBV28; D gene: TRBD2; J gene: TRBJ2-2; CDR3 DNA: TGTGCCATGTCCCAGCGGGGGACGAACACCGGGGAGCTGTTTTTT; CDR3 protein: CAMSQRGTNTGELFF
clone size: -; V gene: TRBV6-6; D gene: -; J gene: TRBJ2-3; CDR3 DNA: TGTGCCAGCAGTTACTTGGGGGATACGCAGTATTTT; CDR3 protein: CASSYLGDTQYF
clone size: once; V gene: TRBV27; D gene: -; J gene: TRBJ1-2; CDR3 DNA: TGTGCCAGCAGTTTATGGGGGGGAAGCTATGGCTACACCTTC; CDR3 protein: CASSLWGGSYGYTF
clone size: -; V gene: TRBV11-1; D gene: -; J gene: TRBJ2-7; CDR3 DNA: TGTGCCAGCAGCTTGGTGGGGGCCTCCTACGAGCAGTACTTC; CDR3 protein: CASSLVGASYEQYF
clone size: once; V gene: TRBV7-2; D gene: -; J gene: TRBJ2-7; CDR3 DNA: TGTGCCAGCAGCTCCTCTGCGGGTCTCTACGAGCAGTACTTC; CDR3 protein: CASSSSAGLYEQYF
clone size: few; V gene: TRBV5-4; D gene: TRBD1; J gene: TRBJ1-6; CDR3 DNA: TGTGCCAGCAGTCTGACAGGGGGTAATTCACCCCTCCACTTT; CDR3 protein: CASSLTGGNSPLHF
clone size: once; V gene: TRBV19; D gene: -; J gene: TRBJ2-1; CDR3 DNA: TGTGCCAGTAGTATTTTGGCTGGTTTTGGGACTCGGAATGAGCAGTTCTTC; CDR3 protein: CASSILAGFGTRNEQFF
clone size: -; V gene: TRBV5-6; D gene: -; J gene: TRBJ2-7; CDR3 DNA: TGTGCCAGCAGCGGGGAGGGGGATTGGGGCTCCTACGAGCAGTACTTC; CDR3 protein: CASSGEGDWGSYEQYF
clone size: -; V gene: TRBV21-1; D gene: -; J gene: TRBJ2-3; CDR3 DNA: TGTGCCAGCAGCAAACCGTCCGGGGCAGACCCTAGCACAGATACGCAGTATTTT; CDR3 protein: CASSKPSGADPSTDTQYF
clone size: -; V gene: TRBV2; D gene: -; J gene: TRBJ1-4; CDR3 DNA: TGTGCCAGCAGTGAAGCGTTTGAGTATGAAAAACTGTTTTTT; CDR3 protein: CASSEAFEYEKLFF
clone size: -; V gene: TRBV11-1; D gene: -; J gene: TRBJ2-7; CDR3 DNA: TGTGCCAGCAGCTTAGACGGGTACGACGAGCAGTACTTC; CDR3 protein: CASSLDGYDEQYF
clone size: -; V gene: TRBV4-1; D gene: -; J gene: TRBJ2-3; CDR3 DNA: TGCGCCAGCAGCCATCCCACCCCCAGGTCGGATACGCAGTATTTT; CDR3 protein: CASSHPTPRSDTQYF
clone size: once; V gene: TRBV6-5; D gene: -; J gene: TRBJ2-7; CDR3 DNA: TGCTCCAGCAAGGCAACAGCCGCGCCCTACGAGCAGTACTTC; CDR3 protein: CSSKATAAPYEQYF
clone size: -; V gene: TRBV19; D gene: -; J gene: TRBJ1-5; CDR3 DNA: TGTGCCAGTAGTATGGCAGGAGGAGGACAGCCCCAGCATTTT; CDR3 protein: CASSMAGGGQPQHF
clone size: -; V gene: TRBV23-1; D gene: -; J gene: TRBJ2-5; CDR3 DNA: TGCGCCAGCAGTCACCGGCGGAAGAAAAAAGAGACCCAGTACTTC; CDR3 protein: CASSHRRKKKETQYF
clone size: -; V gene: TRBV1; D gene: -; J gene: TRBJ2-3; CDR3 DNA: TGCACCAGCAGCCAGGCACTAGCGGGAGCTAGCACAGATACGCAGTATTTT; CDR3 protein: CTSSQALAGASTDTQYF
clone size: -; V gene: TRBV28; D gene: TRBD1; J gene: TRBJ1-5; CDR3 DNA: TGTGCCAGCAGCCCAGAGACAGGGGGCTACAATCAGCCCCAGCATTTT; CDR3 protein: CASSPETGGYNQPQHF
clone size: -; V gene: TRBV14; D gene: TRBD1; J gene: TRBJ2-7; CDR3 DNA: TGTGCCAGCAGTCCTAACAACAGGGGGCAAGCGCAGTACTTC; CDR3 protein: CASSPNNRGQAQYF
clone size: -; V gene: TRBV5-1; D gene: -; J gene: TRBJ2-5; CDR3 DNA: TGCGCCAGCAGCTTGGTTTCAGCAAAAGAGACCCAGTACTTC; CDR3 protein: CASSLVSAKETQYF
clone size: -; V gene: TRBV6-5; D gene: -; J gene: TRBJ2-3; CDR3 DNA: TGTGCCAGCAGCACGCGGGGTCAACTTACAGATACGCAGTATTTT; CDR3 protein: CASSTRGQLTDTQYF
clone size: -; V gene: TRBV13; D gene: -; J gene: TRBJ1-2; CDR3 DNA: TGTGCCAGCAGCTTAGGTACCTATGGCTACACCTTC; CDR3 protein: CASSLGTYGYTF
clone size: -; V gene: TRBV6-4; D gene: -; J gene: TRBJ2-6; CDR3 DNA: TGTGCCACCTCAGAAAACTCTGGGGCCAACGTCCTGACTTTC; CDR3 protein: CATSENSGANVLTF
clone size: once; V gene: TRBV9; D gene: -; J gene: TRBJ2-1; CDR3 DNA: TGTGCCAGCAGCGTAAGAAACGGCTTCTTGGATGAGCAGTTCTTC; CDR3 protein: CASSVRNGFLDEQFF
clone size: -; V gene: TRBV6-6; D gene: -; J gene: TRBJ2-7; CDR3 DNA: TGTGCCAGCAGTTACCCCGACAGATACGAGCAGTACTTC; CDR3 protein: CASSYPDRYEQYF
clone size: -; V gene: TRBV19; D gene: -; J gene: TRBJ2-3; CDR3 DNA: TGTGCCAGTATGCCTTCCCAGGGTTCCACAGATACGCAGTATTTT; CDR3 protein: CASMPSQGSTDTQYF
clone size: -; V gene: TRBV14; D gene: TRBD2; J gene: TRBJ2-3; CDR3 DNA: TGTGCCAGCAGCCAAGCACTAGCGGGGGCTAGCACAGATACGCAGTATTTT; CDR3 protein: CASSQALAGASTDTQYF
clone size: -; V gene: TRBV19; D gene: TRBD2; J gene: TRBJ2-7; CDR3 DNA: TGTGCCAGTAGTCAGAGCGGGGGGTTCCCCTACGAGCAGTACTTC; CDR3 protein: CASSQSGGFPYEQYF
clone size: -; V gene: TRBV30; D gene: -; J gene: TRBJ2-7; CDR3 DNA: TGTGCCTGGAAGGGGCAGGGCTACGAGCAGTACTTC; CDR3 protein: CAWKGQGYEQYF
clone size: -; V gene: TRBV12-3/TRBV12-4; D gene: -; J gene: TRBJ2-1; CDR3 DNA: TGTGCCAGCAGTCTATCGGGGAGAAATGAGCAGTTCTTC; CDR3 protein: CASSLSGRNEQFF
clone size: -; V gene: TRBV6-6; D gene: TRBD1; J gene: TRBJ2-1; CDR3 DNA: TGTGCCAGCAGTCTTCGCCGGGACAGGGGTAGGGGCAATGAGCAGTTCTTC; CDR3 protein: CASSLRRDRGRGNEQFF
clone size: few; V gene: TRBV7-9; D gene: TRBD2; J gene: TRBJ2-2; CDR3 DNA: TGTGCCAGCAGCCCGGGACTAGCGGCCGGGGAGCTGTTTTTT; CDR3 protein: CASSPGLAAGELFF
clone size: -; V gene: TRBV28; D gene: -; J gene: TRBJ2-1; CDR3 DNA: TGTGCCAGCAGTTCAGGGGTACACAATGAGCAGTTCTTC; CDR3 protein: CASSSGVHNEQFF
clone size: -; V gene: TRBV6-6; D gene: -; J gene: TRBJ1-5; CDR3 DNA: TGTGCCAGCAGTCAGGACCGGGGGGAGGCCAATCAGCCCCAGCATTTT; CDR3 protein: CASSQDRGEANQPQHF
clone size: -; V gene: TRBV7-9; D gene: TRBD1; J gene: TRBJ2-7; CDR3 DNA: TGTGCCAGCAGCCCACAGGGGGCTTCCTCCTACGAGCAGTACTTC; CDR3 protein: CASSPQGASSYEQYF
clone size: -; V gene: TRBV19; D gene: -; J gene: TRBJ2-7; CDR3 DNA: TGTGCCAGTAGTTCCCCATCAAGCGGGTTCACCCTCTACGAGCAGTACTTC; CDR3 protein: CASSSPSSGFTLYEQYF
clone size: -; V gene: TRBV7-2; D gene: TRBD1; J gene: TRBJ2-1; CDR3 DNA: TGTGCCAGCAGCCCATTGATGGGACAGCTATACAATGAGCAGTTCTTC; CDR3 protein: CASSPLMGQLYNEQFF